The entry below gives a single T cell receptor (beta chain) sequence along with its context. Its specificity is not known. Germline V lookup: CDR1 SGHNT, CDR2 YENEEA. The CDR3 runs 12 residues. V lost 0 bases and J lost 5, with 5 bases in between. The sample comes from a study of shared clonotypes between healthy human individuals. Findings and limits, study-wide: Non-shared clonotypes had lower generation probabilities than those shared by all four donors. The sharing of 5% to 5.5% of naive CD4 clonotypes was seen across a handful of donors.

Assay: immunoSEQ multiplex PCR; the TCRdb copy retains only in-frame clones and omits some. The sample lists a few million clones; approximately 96% were seen once. The material sequenced was naive CD4+ T cells sorted from blood. Subset specified: CD45RA+ positively selected. The chain couples TRBV11-3 to TRBJ2-7; the D gene could be TRBD1 or TRBD2 (5 bases each). This TCR derives from a man in his late teens or twenties in good health. The CDR3 DNA sequence: TGTGCCAGCAGCTTAGAGGGGGACGAGCAGTACTTC. Residues: CASSLEGDEQYF.